This TCR beta chain was identified in a study of cytomegalovirus exposure and HLA in healthy donors. General study points: Follow-up analysis later connected one missense variant in DCLRE1C with trimming of TCR beta V- and J-genes.

PCR amplification relied on 60 Vbeta primers (plus 13 Jbeta primers). Assay: immunoSEQ multiplex PCR; the TCRdb copy retains only in-frame clones and omits some. Of about 180,000 clones listed, around 72% are singletons. This clone appeared a few times. Antigen unknown. J lost 5 bases, V lost 1 base, and 6 bases had no gene match. Germline V gene sequence: CDR1 MGHDK, CDR2 SYGVNS. The CDR3 sequence is 17 residues long. The chain combines TRBV25-1 with TRBJ2-3; 13 bases are a match to TRBD2. Sequenced input: PBMCs. This receptor was identified in a female donor in good health and CMV-seronegative. Here the CDR3 DNA reads TGTGCCAGCAGTGAATCCACTAGCGGGAGGGTGGGAGATACGCAGTATTTT. As protein: CASSESTSGRVGDTQYF.